One sample yielded the 3 T cell receptor beta chains listed below, sequenced in a study of T cell responses to AZD1222 COVID-19 vaccine. Sequenced by immunoSEQ multiplex PCR; TCRdb stores in-frame clones only, minus some. The sample lists roughly 150,000 clones, 90% to 95% occurring once. Sequencing was performed on peripheral blood, taken on day 0 of AZD1222 vaccination. These receptors came from an adult in good health.

This clone was counted a single time. The V call is TRBV4-1, the J call TRBJ1-2; D remains unclear. This CDR3 is 14 amino acids long. V dropped 1 base and J dropped 6 bases, with 12 bases sitting between them. Germline assignment: CDR1 MGHRA and CDR2 YSYEKL. CDR3 amino acids: CASSQGQFGDGYTF. Written as DNA, the CDR3 is TGCGCCAGCAGCCAAGGGCAGTTCGGAGATGGCTACACCTTC.

The CDR3 DNA sequence: TGTGCCAGCACCCCAACCGGACAGCCAAACTATGGCTACACCTTC. Its protein product is CASTPTGQPNYGYTF. This rearrangement joins TRBV28 to TRBJ1-2; D is possibly TRBD1 (6 bases). The CDR3 extends over 15 amino acids. V was pared by 7 bases and J by 2 bases, with 17 bases between. Germline V gene data show CDR1 as MDHEN and CDR2 as SYDVKM.

V gene TRBV28 combines with J gene TRBJ2-1, with a tentative D call TRBD2 (6 bases). The CDR3 consists of 15 residues. Germline V gene data show CDR1 as MDHEN and CDR2 as SYDVKM. V lost 4 bases and J lost 6, with 16 bases in between. The CDR3 DNA reads TGTGCCAGCAGTTCGGGGCTAGCGTTAGGCAATGAGCAGTTCTTC. It is translated as CASSSGLALGNEQFF.